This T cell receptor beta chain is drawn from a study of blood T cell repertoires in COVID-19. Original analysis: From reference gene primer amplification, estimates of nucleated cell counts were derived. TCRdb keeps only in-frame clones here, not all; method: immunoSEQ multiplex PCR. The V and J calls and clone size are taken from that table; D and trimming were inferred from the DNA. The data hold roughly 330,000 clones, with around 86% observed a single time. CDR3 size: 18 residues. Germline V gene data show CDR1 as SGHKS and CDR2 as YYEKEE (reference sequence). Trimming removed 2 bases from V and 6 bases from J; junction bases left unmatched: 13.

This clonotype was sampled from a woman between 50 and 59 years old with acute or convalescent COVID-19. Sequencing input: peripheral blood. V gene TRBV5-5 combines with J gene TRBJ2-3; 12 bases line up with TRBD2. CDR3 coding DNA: TGTGCCAGCAGCTTTCAAGCCCTAGCGGGAGGGCCTCGGGATACGCAGTATTTT. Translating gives CASSFQALAGGPRDTQYF. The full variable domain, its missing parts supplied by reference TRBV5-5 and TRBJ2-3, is DAGVTQSPTHLIKTRGQQVTLRCSPISGHKSVSWYQQVLGQGPQFIFQYYEKEERGRGNFPDRFSARQFPNYSSELNVNALLLGDSALYLCASSFQALAGGPRDTQYFGPGTRLTVL.